Below are 26 T cell receptor beta chains sequenced from a single sample in a study of lymphopenia after photon versus proton radiotherapy. Method: immunoSEQ multiplex PCR; TCRdb's copy keeps in-frame clones and lacks some. Of about 64,000 clones listed, 87% were seen once; the top ten hold 10% to 15%. The material was peripheral blood, obtained from a patient treated with proton-based radiotherapy. These receptors were taken from an elderly man with esophageal cancer.

The chain links TRBV5-1 to TRBJ2-3, with D unclear. V gave up 3 bases and J gave up 4 bases, with 12 bases separating them. The V gene's germline CDR1 is SGHRS and CDR2 YFSETQ. This CDR3 is built from 14 residues. DNA for the CDR3: TGCGCCAGCAGCTCCCAGAGGTCACCAGATACGCAGTATTTT. As protein: CASSSQRSPDTQYF. Variable domain in full (rest from reference TRBV5-1 and TRBJ2-3): KAGVTQTPRYLIKTRGQQVTLSCSPISGHRSVSWYQQTPGQGLQFLFEYFSETQRNKGNFPGRFSGRQFSNSRSEMNVSTLELGDSALYLCASSSQRSPDTQYFGPGTRLTVL.

The chain couples TRBV7-2 to TRBJ2-2; 8 bases match TRBD1. With V trimmed by 5 bases and J by 5 bases, 4 bases remained unmatched. CDR1 is SGHTA and CDR2 is FQGNSA in the germline V gene. CDR3 length equals 14 residues. CDR3 sequence: CASSLTGGTGELFF. The CDR3 DNA follows: TGTGCCAGCAGCCTTACAGGGGGAACCGGGGAGCTGTTTTTT.

The V call is TRBV6-1, the J call TRBJ1-2, with 7 bases identical to TRBD1. The ends lost 7 bases at V and 4 bases at J; junction bases unmatched: 6. The CDR3 loop spans 13 amino acids. Germline CDR1 is MNHNS and CDR2 is SASEGT. The CDR3 DNA follows: TGTGCCAGCACTATGACAGGGTTCTATGGCTACACCTTC. Translating gives CASTMTGFYGYTF.

V and J are TRBV6-5 and TRBJ2-7, with 8 bases aligning to TRBD1. Germline CDR1 is MNHEY and CDR2 is SVGAGI. With V trimmed by 0 bases and J by 7 bases, 8 bases remained unmatched. CDR3 length: 15 amino acids. For the CDR3, the DNA is TGTGCCAGCAGTTACTCCCTGGACAGGGTATCTGAGCAGTACTTC. Protein product: CASSYSLDRVSEQYF.

The V and J genes are TRBV19 and TRBJ2-5; D is possibly TRBD1 or TRBD2 (5 bases each). Trimming took off 6 bases at V and 5 bases at J, with 13 bases between the two ends. CDR3 length: 13 residues. CDR1 is LNHDA, CDR2 SQIVND, per germline (reference sequence). The CDR3 nucleotides are TGTGCCAGTAGCAGGGACGGCGAGGAGACCCAGTACTTC. It specifies CASSRDGEETQYF. The full variable domain, in which reference TRBV19 and TRBJ2-5 provide the parts outside the CDR3, is DGGITQSPKYLFRKEGQNVTLSCEQNLNHDAMYWYRQDPGQGLRLIYYSQIVNDFQKGDIAEGYSVSREKKESFPLTVTSAQKNPTAFYLCASSRDGEETQYFGPGTRLLVL.

This chain links TRBV27 with TRBJ2-2; D assignment may be TRBD1 or TRBD2 (5 bases each). V was pared by 0 bases and J by 4 bases, with 15 bases between. CDR1 and CDR2 (germline): MNHEY, SMNVEV (reference sequence). The length of the CDR3 is 17 residues. The CDR3 region is CASSLSVGLAFTGELFF. The CDR3 nucleotides are TGTGCCAGCAGTTTATCGGTGGGGCTAGCATTCACCGGGGAGCTGTTTTTT.

This chain joins TRBV7-9 and TRBJ1-6, with 8 bases matching TRBD1. Trimming cost V 5 bases and J 8 bases; bases outside gene matches: 5. Germline V gene sequence: CDR1 SEHNR, CDR2 FQNEAQ (reference sequence). The CDR3 length is 14 residues. The CDR3 DNA reads as TGTGCCAGCAGCGTCCGGGACAGGTATTCACCCCTCCACTTT. Protein: CASSVRDRYSPLHF.

The table lists this clone with many counts. The rearrangement links TRBV29-1 to TRBJ1-5; tentative D call: TRBD1 (5 bases). The CDR3 is 15 amino acids. Per germline, CDR1 SQVTM and CDR2 ANQGSEA. Trimming took 8 bases from V and 5 from J, leaving 22 bases between them. CDR3 region: CSPQGGPGYHQPQHF. The DNA of the CDR3 is TGCAGCCCCCAGGGAGGGCCGGGATACCATCAGCCCCAGCATTTT.

The V gene is TRBV7-2, the J gene TRBJ2-5, with TRBD2 matching 7 bases. Germline V CDR1 and CDR2: SGHTA, FQGNSA. This CDR3 spans 14 amino acids. The junction had 4 bases not matched to a gene; V was cut back by 5 bases and J by 1 base. CDR3 nucleotide sequence: TGTGCCAGCAGCATACGCGGGGGCCAAGAGACCCAGTACTTC. Translating it yields CASSIRGGQETQYF.

The chain combines TRBV12-5 with TRBJ2-5; 9 nucleotides agree with TRBD2. Germline loops: CDR1 LGHNT, CDR2 FRNRAP. This CDR3 comprises 16 residues. The V gene end was trimmed by 5 bases and the J gene end by 3 bases; junction bases not matched to a gene: 10. The CDR3 reads CASGPPGVAGEETQYF. CDR3 DNA sequence: TGTGCTAGTGGTCCCCCGGGGGTAGCGGGAGAAGAGACCCAGTACTTC.

The chain recombines TRBV6-5 with TRBJ2-3; D gene ambiguous. CDR3 length: 13 amino acids. The V end was cut by 2 bases, the J end by 2 bases, with 5 bases between. The germline V gene encodes CDR1 MNHEY and CDR2 SVGAGI. CDR3 in DNA: TGTGCCAGCAGTTACGGGTTCACAGATACGCAGTATTTT. Translating it yields CASSYGFTDTQYF.

With regard to this clone: At the DNA level, this CDR3 is encoded by other sequences in the same sample as well. CDR3 in DNA: TGCGCCAGCAGTCGGGACACCAACACCGGGGAGCTGTTTTTT. Its protein is CASSRDTNTGELFF. The chain is built from TRBV5-1 and TRBJ2-2; perhaps TRBD1 as D (6 bases). Germline lookup yields CDR1 SGHRS and CDR2 YFSETQ. The CDR3 length is 14 residues. The V and J ends lost 5 bases and 2 bases respectively, with 10 bases between them. The whole variable domain, remainder taken from reference TRBV5-1 and TRBJ2-2, is KAGVTQTPRYLIKTRGQQVTLSCSPISGHRSVSWYQQTPGQGLQFLFEYFSETQRNKGNFPGRFSGRQFSNSRSEMNVSTLELGDSALYLCASSRDTNTGELFFGEGSRLTVL.

This clone was seen a single time. The V and J genes are TRBV29-1 and TRBJ1-1, with D maybe TRBD1 (5 bases). Germline loops: CDR1 SQVTM, CDR2 ANQGSEA. The CDR3 has 14 amino acids. V was trimmed by 0 bases and J by 0 bases, leaving 8 bases between them. CDR3 protein: CSVEEGAMNTEAFF. CDR3 DNA: TGCAGCGTTGAAGAAGGGGCTATGAACACTGAAGCTTTCTTT.

This rearrangement joins TRBV19 to TRBJ1-2; D is ambiguous. V lost 2 bases, J lost 0 bases, and 4 bases lay in between. CDR3 length equals 13 residues. Per the germline V gene, CDR1 is LNHDA and CDR2 is SQIVND (reference sequence). The CDR3, as DNA: TGTGCCAGTAGTATAAACACTAACTATGGCTACACCTTC. It specifies CASSINTNYGYTF.

The J gene is TRBJ2-7, the V gene TRBV14; D call uncertain. Trimming cost V 0 bases and J 3 bases, with 6 bases left between them. CDR1 and CDR2 (germline): SGHDN, FVKESK. The CDR3 runs 13 residues. The CDR3, as DNA: TGTGCCAGCAGCCAAGAATTGCACTACGAGCAGTACTTC. Protein: CASSQELHYEQYF.

The chain carries TRBV7-2 and TRBJ2-7; D is perhaps TRBD1 (6 bases). This CDR3 has 15 amino acids. Germline assignment: CDR1 SGHTA and CDR2 FQGNSA. The V and J ends lost 4 bases and 3 bases respectively, with 16 bases between them. CDR3 sequence (DNA): TGTGCCAGCAGCTATCTACCGGGACAAGACTACGAGCAGTACTTC. Protein product: CASSYLPGQDYEQYF.

This clone was seen a handful of times. The V call is TRBV27, the J call TRBJ2-3; tentatively, D is TRBD2 (6 bases). This CDR3 has 15 amino acids. V was trimmed by 5 bases and J by 6 bases, leaving 18 bases between them. Germline lookup yields CDR1 MNHEY and CDR2 SMNVEV (reference sequence). The CDR3 DNA reads as TGTGCCAGCAGTCGAACCAACCTCGCGGGGGATACGCAGTATTTT. Protein product: CASSRTNLAGDTQYF.

The CDR3 reads CASREGLGLYEQYF. CDR3 in DNA: TGTGCCAGCAGAGAGGGACTAGGGCTCTACGAGCAGTACTTC. This chain connects TRBV6-6 to TRBJ2-7; TRBD2 aligns across 8 bases. The CDR3 covers 14 residues. Germline assignment: CDR1 MNHNY and CDR2 SVGAGI (reference sequence). The trim removed 6 bases at V and 3 bases at J, leaving 7 bases unmatched.

This sequence joins TRBV10-2 and TRBJ2-1; D gene uncertain. The germline CDR1 and CDR2 sequences are WSHSY and SAAADI. Trimming removed 2 bases at V and 7 bases at J, with 3 bases between. The CDR3 sequence is 11 residues long. The CDR3 protein is CASSEGNEQFF. The DNA of the CDR3 is TGCGCCAGCAGTGAGGGAAATGAGCAGTTCTTC.

J is TRBJ1-3 and V is TRBV19; D gene ambiguous. The CDR3 sequence is 15 residues long. V gave up 4 bases and J gave up 0 bases, with 10 bases separating them. Germline CDR1 reads LNHDA; CDR2 reads SQIVND (reference sequence). In DNA form, the CDR3 reads TGTGCCAGTAGTACAACGGGCCTCTCTGGAAACACCATATATTTT. Translation gives CASSTTGLSGNTIYF.

This chain uses TRBV19 with TRBJ2-3, with D perhaps matching TRBD1 or TRBD2 (5 bases each). V gave up 2 bases and J gave up 11 bases, with 17 bases separating them. The CDR3 has 14 amino acids. The germline V gene encodes CDR1 LNHDA and CDR2 SQIVND (reference sequence). The CDR3 region is CASSIPGPTIEQYF. The CDR3 coding sequence is TGTGCCAGTAGTATACCGGGACCTACAATAGAGCAGTATTTT. Full variable domain (missing parts from reference TRBV19 and TRBJ2-3): DGGITQSPKYLFRKEGQNVTLSCEQNLNHDAMYWYRQDPGQGLRLIYYSQIVNDFQKGDIAEGYSVSREKKESFPLTVTSAQKNPTAFYLCASSIPGPTIEQYFGPGTRLTVL.

The V gene is TRBV7-2, the J gene TRBJ1-5; maybe TRBD1 (5 bases). Germline V gene lookup returns CDR1 SGHTA and CDR2 FQGNSA. The CDR3 consists of 16 residues. Between the trimmed V and J ends, which lost 4 bases and 7 bases, there was a span of 20 bases. CDR3 residues: CASSYTSAGLGQPQHF. In DNA form, the CDR3 reads TGTGCCAGCAGCTATACTTCGGCAGGGTTGGGGCAGCCCCAGCATTTT.

The chain couples TRBV12-5 to TRBJ2-2; 7 bases align to TRBD2. The CDR3 covers 14 residues. Germline values: CDR1 LGHNT, CDR2 FRNRAP. The V gene end was trimmed by 5 bases and the J gene end by 7 bases; junction bases not matched to a gene: 7. In DNA form, the CDR3 reads TGTGCTAGTGGTCGGACTAGGAGCCGCGGGGAGCTGTTTTTT. Its protein product is CASGRTRSRGELFF.

This chain links TRBV19 with TRBJ2-3, with D possibly being TRBD1 (5 bases). This CDR3 has 14 amino acids. Germline CDR1 LNHDA, CDR2 SQIVND (reference sequence). V lost 1 base, J lost 2 bases, and 7 bases lay in between. CDR3 nucleotide sequence: TGTGCCAGTAGTATAGCGACAGCCACAGATACGCAGTATTTT. Amino acids: CASSIATATDTQYF.

The rearrangement joins TRBV7-2 to TRBJ2-7; D is undetermined. CDR1 is SGHTA, CDR2 FQGNSA, per germline. This CDR3 is built from 14 residues. V lost 5 bases and J 6 bases, leaving 17 bases between the germline ends. This chain's CDR3 is CASSQRGSLREQYF. The CDR3 DNA is TGTGCCAGCAGCCAAAGAGGCTCGCTCCGCGAGCAGTACTTC. The whole variable domain, remainder taken from reference TRBV7-2 and TRBJ2-7, is GAGVSQSPSNKVTEKGKDVELRCDPISGHTALYWYRQSLGQGLEFLIYFQGNSAPDKSGLPSDRFSAERTGGSVSTLTIQRTQQEDSAVYLCASSQRGSLREQYFGPGTRLTVT.

V is TRBV9 and J is TRBJ1-6, with 8 bases that match TRBD1. V dropped 3 bases and J dropped 2; count of bases not matched to a gene: 7. The CDR3 loop spans 17 amino acids. CDR1 and CDR2 (germline): SGDLS, YYNGEE. This chain's CDR3 is CASSATGGDTYNSPLHF. The DNA of the CDR3 is TGTGCCAGCAGCGCCACAGGGGGTGACACCTATAATTCACCCCTCCACTTT. Drawing the rest from reference TRBV9 and TRBJ1-6, the complete variable domain is DSGVTQTPKHLITATGQRVTLRCSPRSGDLSVYWYQQSLDQGLQFLIQYYNGEERAKGNILERFSAQQFPDLHSELNLSSLELGDSALYFCASSATGGDTYNSPLHFGNGTRLTVT.